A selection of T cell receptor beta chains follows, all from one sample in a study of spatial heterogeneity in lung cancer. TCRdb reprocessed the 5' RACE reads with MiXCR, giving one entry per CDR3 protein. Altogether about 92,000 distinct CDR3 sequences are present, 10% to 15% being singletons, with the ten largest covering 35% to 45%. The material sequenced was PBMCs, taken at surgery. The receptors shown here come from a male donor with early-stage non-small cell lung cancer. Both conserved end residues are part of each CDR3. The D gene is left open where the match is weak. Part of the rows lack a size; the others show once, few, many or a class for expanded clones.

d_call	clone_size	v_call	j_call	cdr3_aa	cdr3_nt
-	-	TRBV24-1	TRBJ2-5	CATSDPTKDAGTQYF	TGTGCCACCAGTGATCCCACCAAGGATGCAGGGACCCAGTACTTC
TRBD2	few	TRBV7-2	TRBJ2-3	CASSLGGRDADTQYF	TGTGCCAGCAGCTTAGGCGGGAGGGATGCAGATACGCAGTATTTT
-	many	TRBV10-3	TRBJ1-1	CAITDSPNTEAFF	TGTGCCATTACGGACAGCCCGAACACTGAAGCTTTCTTT
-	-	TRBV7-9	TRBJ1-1	CASSLVSTPNTEAFF	TGTGCCAGCAGCTTAGTCTCGACACCGAACACTGAAGCTTTCTTT
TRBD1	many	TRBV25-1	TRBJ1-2	CASSELGETGRNGYTF	TGTGCCAGCAGTGAACTTGGCGAGACAGGGAGGAATGGCTACACCTTC
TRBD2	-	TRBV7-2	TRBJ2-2	CASSSPRGGLVITGELFF	TGTGCCAGCAGCTCGCCCCGGGGCGGACTAGTGATCACCGGGGAGCTGTTTTTT
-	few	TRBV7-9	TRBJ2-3	CASSSAADRPADTQYF	TGTGCCAGCAGCTCCGCCGCCGACAGGCCGGCGGATACGCAGTATTTT
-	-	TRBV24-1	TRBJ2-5	CATSDIQGNQETQYF	TGTGCCACCAGTGATATACAGGGTAACCAAGAGACCCAGTACTTC
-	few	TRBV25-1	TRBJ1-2	CASSFQANYGYTF	TGTGCCAGCAGTTTCCAAGCTAACTATGGCTACACCTTC
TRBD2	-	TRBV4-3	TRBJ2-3	CASSQVELAGRDTQYF	TGCGCCAGCAGCCAAGTCGAGCTAGCGGGAAGAGATACGCAGTATTTT
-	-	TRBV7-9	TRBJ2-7	CASSLISPHEQYF	TGTGCCAGCAGCTTAATCAGCCCTCATGAGCAGTACTTC
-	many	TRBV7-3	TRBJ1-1	CASSLDGGRNAFF	TGTGCCAGCAGCTTAGATGGTGGCAGAAACGCTTTCTTT
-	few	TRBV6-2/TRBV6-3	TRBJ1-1	CASTLGNTEAFF	TGTGCCAGCACCCTAGGGAACACTGAAGCTTTCTTT
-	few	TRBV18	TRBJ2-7	CASSPPSPVEQYF	TGTGCCAGCTCACCACCGTCCCCGGTCGAGCAGTACTTC
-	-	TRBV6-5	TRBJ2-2	CASRPPIAGELFF	TGTGCCAGCAGGCCCCCTATCGCCGGGGAGCTGTTTTTT
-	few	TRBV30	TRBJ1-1	CAWSVLPEGTEAFF	TGTGCCTGGAGTGTACTCCCCGAAGGCACTGAAGCTTTCTTT
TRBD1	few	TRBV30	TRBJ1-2	CAWRKGQNYGYTF	TGTGCCTGGAGAAAGGGACAGAACTATGGCTACACCTTC
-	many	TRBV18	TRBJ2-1	CASSPPGSYEQFF	TGTGCCAGCTCACCACCGGGGTCGTATGAGCAGTTCTTC
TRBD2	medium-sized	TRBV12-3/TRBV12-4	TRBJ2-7	CASSSGLAVLEQYF	TGTGCCAGCAGTTCGGGACTAGCGGTTTTGGAGCAGTACTTC
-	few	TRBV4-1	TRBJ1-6	CASSQDIGRAGSPLHF	TGCGCCAGCAGCCAGGACATCGGGAGGGCAGGCTCACCCCTCCACTTT
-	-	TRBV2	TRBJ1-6	CASTEGNSPLHF	TGTGCCAGCACCGAAGGAAATTCCCCCCTCCACTTT
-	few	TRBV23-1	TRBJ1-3	CASSQAESQVFSGNTIYF	TGCGCCAGCAGTCAAGCGGAGTCTCAGGTCTTCTCTGGAAACACCATATATTTT
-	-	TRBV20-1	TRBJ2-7	CSANAPSRAYEQYF	TGCAGTGCCAACGCTCCCTCAAGAGCCTACGAGCAGTACTTC
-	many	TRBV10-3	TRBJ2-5	CAISRAGDPQETQYF	TGTGCCATCAGTCGAGCCGGGGATCCCCAAGAGACCCAGTACTTC
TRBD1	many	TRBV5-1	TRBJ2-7	CASSLAQGVGEQYF	TGCGCCAGCAGCTTGGCACAGGGGGTTGGCGAGCAGTACTTC
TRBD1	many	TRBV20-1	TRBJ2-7	CSARDGTGVNKQYF	TGCAGTGCTAGAGATGGGACAGGGGTCAATAAGCAGTACTTC
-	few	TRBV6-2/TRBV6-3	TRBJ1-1	CATLPPGSTEAFF	TGTGCCACCCTCCCCCCGGGGAGCACTGAAGCTTTCTTT
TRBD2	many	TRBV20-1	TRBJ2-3	CSARDTGTSGYTQYF	TGCAGTGCTAGGGACACCGGGACTAGCGGTTATACGCAGTATTTT
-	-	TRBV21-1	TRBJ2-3	CASSELAGSTDTQYF	TGTGCCAGCAGCGAATTAGCGGGAAGCACAGATACGCAGTATTTT
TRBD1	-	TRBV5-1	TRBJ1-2	CAGRQGDNYGYTF	TGCGCCGGTAGACAGGGGGACAACTATGGCTACACCTTC
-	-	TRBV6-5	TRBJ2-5	CASSYTGVQETQYF	TGTGCCAGCAGTTATACTGGGGTTCAAGAGACCCAGTACTTC
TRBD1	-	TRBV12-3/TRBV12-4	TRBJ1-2	CASSPSTGGHVTNYGYTF	TGTGCCAGCAGTCCTTCGACAGGGGGACACGTTACTAACTATGGCTACACCTTC
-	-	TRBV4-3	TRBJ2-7	CASSRLGSHEQYF	TGCGCCAGCAGCCGCTTAGGTTCCCACGAGCAGTACTTC
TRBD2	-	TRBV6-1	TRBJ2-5	CASHTRGLAGASGETQYF	TGTGCCAGCCACACCCGGGGACTAGCGGGGGCGTCGGGGGAGACCCAGTACTTC
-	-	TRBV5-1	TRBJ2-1	CASSLEVTTSYNEQFF	TGCGCCAGCAGCTTGGAGGTGACCACTTCCTACAATGAGCAGTTCTTC
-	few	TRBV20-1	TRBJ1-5	CSAREWTANQPQHF	TGCAGTGCTAGAGAGTGGACAGCTAATCAGCCCCAGCATTTT
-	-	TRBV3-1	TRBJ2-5	CASSQLRISVGGQETQYF	TGTGCCAGCAGCCAGCTCCGCATCTCAGTTGGCGGCCAAGAGACCCAGTACTTC